A single sample gave rise to the 8 T cell receptor beta chains below, sequenced in a study of cytomegalovirus exposure and HLA in healthy donors. The PCR contained 60 Vbeta and 13 Jbeta primers. The assay was immunoSEQ multiplex PCR, and TCRdb's table has in-frame clones only and misses some. Its table records approximately 140,000 clones. The source material was PBMCs. Receptors originate from a man aged 40-49 years in good health and CMV-seronegative.

V usage is TRBV4-2 and J usage is TRBJ2-1; a weak D match, TRBD2 (6 bases). This CDR3 spans 21 amino acids. V lost 4 bases, J lost 4 bases, and 32 bases lay in between. Germline lookup yields CDR1 LGHNA and CDR2 YNFKEQ. CDR3 loop: CASSPIGWASRSSVTYNEQFF. CDR3 in DNA: TGTGCCAGCAGCCCGATTGGATGGGCTAGTCGATCTAGCGTGACGTACAATGAGCAGTTCTTC.

The rearrangement uses TRBV6-5 and TRBJ1-2, with 9 bases aligning to TRBD1. In germline, CDR1 is MNHEY, CDR2 SVGAGI. After removal of 8 bases from V and 4 bases from J, the junction contained 11 bases not matched to a gene. The CDR3 totals 15 residues. The chain's CDR3 is CASREPGQGFYGYTF. Here the CDR3 DNA reads TGTGCCAGCCGAGAACCGGGACAGGGATTCTATGGCTACACCTTC.

The genes are TRBV10-2 and TRBJ2-5; TRBD1 agrees at 7 bases. The tail of the sequence fits TRBJ2-7 better, so the J call may be wrong. The CDR3 runs to 14 residues. Germline V CDR1 and CDR2: WSHSY, SAAADI. The CDR3 sequence is CASSEQGKGYEQYF. The CDR3 coding sequence is TGCGCCAGCAGTGAACAGGGGAAGGGGTACGAGCAGTACTTC.

This clone is deemed medium-sized (0.01 to 0.1%) by its frequency. V usage is TRBV7-2 and J usage is TRBJ2-7; TRBD2 matches 8 bases. V lost 1 base, J lost 4 bases, and 3 bases stayed unmatched. The CDR3 loop spans 14 amino acids. Germline CDR1 is SGHTA and CDR2 is FQGNSA. The CDR3 bases are TGTGCCAGCAGCTTAGGAGCGGGGGATTACGAGCAGTACTTC. It translates to CASSLGAGDYEQYF.

The chain uses TRBV5-8 and TRBJ1-2; D gene ambiguous. This CDR3 is built from 16 residues. From germline, CDR1 is SGHTS and CDR2 YDEGEE. V gave up 0 bases and J gave up 4 bases, with 16 bases separating them. In nucleotides, the CDR3 is TGTGCCAGCAGCTTGGAGGCAGGCCCCTTGGGCTATGGCTACACCTTC. Protein product: CASSLEAGPLGYGYTF.

The chain links TRBV18 to TRBJ2-7, with TRBD1 matching 10 bases. The CDR3 sequence is 15 residues long. V shed 3 bases and J 3 bases; nucleotides not matched to a gene: 5. Germline CDR1 reads KGHSH; CDR2 reads LQKENI. CDR3 sequence reads: CASSPWTGGSYEQYF. The CDR3 nucleotides are TGTGCCAGCTCACCCTGGACAGGGGGGAGCTACGAGCAGTACTTC.

The chain is built from TRBV9 and TRBJ2-2; 7 nucleotides align to TRBD1. Germline trimming cut 3 bases from V and 6 bases from J; bases unmatched to any gene: 8. Germline CDR1 and CDR2: SGDLS and YYNGEE. The CDR3 loop spans 15 amino acids. In DNA form, the CDR3 reads TGTGCCAGCAGCGACCGACAGGGAGCCGCCGGGGAGCTGTTTTTT. Encoded protein: CASSDRQGAAGELFF. The variable domain in full, completed from reference TRBV9 and TRBJ2-2, reads DSGVTQTPKHLITATGQRVTLRCSPRSGDLSVYWYQQSLDQGLQFLIQYYNGEERAKGNILERFSAQQFPDLHSELNLSSLELGDSALYFCASSDRQGAAGELFFGEGSRLTVL.

This chain connects TRBV6-5 to TRBJ2-1, with D possibly matching TRBD2 (6 bases). This CDR3 spans 11 amino acids. V was pared by 7 bases and J by 10 bases, with 11 bases between. Germline V gene data show CDR1 as MNHEY and CDR2 as SVGAGI. The CDR3 DNA reads TGTGCCAGCACCAAAAGCGGGGAGCAGTTCTTC. Its protein is CASTKSGEQFF.